Below are 9 T cell receptor beta chains sequenced from a single sample in a study of T-cell memory formation after mild COVID-19. TCRdb called the 5' RACE reads again in MiXCR, with one record for every CDR3 protein. The sample lists just over 350,000 distinct CDR3 sequences, about an eighth occurring once. Sequenced sample: PBMCs or a T cell subset sorted from them (not recorded which). The receptor set was obtained from a man younger than 35 who had mild COVID-19 (a few samples of this study predate the infection). Cell type and time point are not known.

This clonotype was observed a few times. The CDR3: CASRRRRDEQYF. As DNA, the CDR3 is TGTGCCAGCCGTCGGAGGAGGGACGAGCAGTACTTC. This chain uses TRBV25-1 with TRBJ2-7; the D gene is possibly TRBD2 (6 bases). Trimming pared 8 bases from V and 5 bases from J, leaving 13 bases between. This CDR3 comprises 12 residues. Germline values: CDR1 MGHDK, CDR2 SYGVNS.

The rearrangement uses TRBV6-1 and TRBJ2-7, with a tentative D call TRBD1 (5 bases). Germline values: CDR1 MNHNS, CDR2 SASEGT. The CDR3 consists of 14 residues. Trimming took 8 bases from V and 0 from J, leaving 14 bases between them. The CDR3 reads CASRLGVLSYEQYF. In nucleotides, the CDR3 is TGTGCCAGCCGGCTAGGGGTCCTCTCCTACGAGCAGTACTTC.

Ten or more counts support this clonotype. The rearrangement joins TRBV7-2 to TRBJ2-3; unclear D gene. The CDR3 is 14 amino acids. From germline, CDR1 is SGHTA and CDR2 FQGNSA. V dropped 3 bases and J dropped 3 bases, with 10 bases sitting between them. The CDR3 bases are TGTGCCAGCAGCTTGTCACGTTGGACAGATACGCAGTATTTT. This codes for CASSLSRWTDTQYF.

This chain links TRBV29-1 with TRBJ1-5; 9 positions agree with TRBD1. The length of the CDR3 is 14 residues. Per germline, CDR1 SQVTM and CDR2 ANQGSEA. With V trimmed by 6 bases and J by 5 bases, 8 bases remained unmatched. The CDR3 bases are TGCAGCGTGGGACAGGGAGGTATCGATCAGCCCCAGCATTTT. This translates into CSVGQGGIDQPQHF.

J is TRBJ1-6 and V is TRBV7-3; tentative D call: TRBD1 (6 bases). Trimming stripped 0 bases from V and 13 bases from J, with 13 bases between. Germline-derived CDR1 and CDR2 are SGHTA and FQGTGA. The CDR3 is 14 amino acids. The CDR3 region has the DNA TGTGCCAGCAGCTTAACGTTCCAGGGGACGCCCCTCCACTTT. Translated, it gives CASSLTFQGTPLHF.

The V and J genes are TRBV2 and TRBJ2-7; tentatively, D is TRBD1 or TRBD2 (5 bases each). CDR3 length: 13 residues. The V end lost 3 bases, the J end lost 5 bases, and 11 bases lay between the germline ends. Per germline, CDR1 SNHLY and CDR2 FYNNEI. CDR3 in amino acids: CASSEVWDDEQYV. Here the CDR3 DNA reads TGTGCCAGCAGTGAGGTGTGGGACGACGAGCAGTACGTC.

The chain employs TRBV7-9 and TRBJ2-1; 14 bases match TRBD2. The CDR3 is made up of 19 amino acids. V gave up 4 bases and J gave up 8 bases; unmatched junction bases: 16. Looked up from germline, CDR1 is SEHNR and CDR2 is FQNEAQ (reference sequence). The CDR3 protein is CASSSNPGWGLAGVYEQFF. CDR3 sequence (DNA): TGTGCCAGCAGCTCAAATCCTGGATGGGGACTAGCGGGGGTCTATGAGCAGTTCTTC.

The chain links TRBV11-2 to TRBJ1-2; weak D call: TRBD1 (6 bases). V was shortened by 5 bases and J by 6 bases, with 13 bases between the two germline ends. The germline gives CDR1 SGHAT, CDR2 FQNNGV. CDR3 length: 13 amino acids. CDR3 coding DNA: TGTGCCAGCAGCGTTATGGGGGGCGATGGCTACACCTTC. This encodes CASSVMGGDGYTF.

This clonotype was recorded a few times. V gene TRBV6-5 combines with J gene TRBJ1-2, with D possibly matching TRBD1 (5 bases). The CDR3 is 14 residues long. V was shortened by 0 bases and J by 7 bases, with 12 bases between the two germline ends. Germline V lookup: CDR1 MNHEY, CDR2 SVGAGI. CDR3 sequence reads: CASSYSIQGGGYTF. CDR3 DNA: TGTGCCAGCAGTTACTCGATCCAGGGTGGTGGCTACACCTTC.